This is a list of T cell receptor beta chains from one sample in a study of blood T cell repertoires in COVID-19. This table comes from immunoSEQ multiplex PCR, and its TCRdb copy is limited to in-frame clones, with some not included. Of around 55,000 clones in the sample, roughly 80% were seen once. Sequenced input: peripheral blood. These receptor sequences come from a human donor in a cohort sampled during active or convalescent COVID-19. Each CDR3 is given with its conserved first and last residue. D genes are given only for firm matches. A row's size may be missing; if present it is once, few, many or a size class.

abundance: NA
d_gene: NA
j_gene: TRBJ1-1
v_gene: TRBV25-1
CDR3nt: TGTGCCAGCAGTGAATCTTCAGGGGTGAACACTGAAGCTTTCTTT
CDR3aa: CASSESSGVNTEAFF

abundance: NA
d_gene: NA
j_gene: TRBJ1-6
v_gene: TRBV14
CDR3nt: TGTGCCAGCAGCCAAGACCTCGTTTCACCCCTCCACTTT
CDR3aa: CASSQDLVSPLHF

abundance: NA
d_gene: NA
j_gene: TRBJ1-2
v_gene: TRBV28
CDR3nt: TGTGCCAGCAGTTTAGGGGCACCTTATGGCTACACCTTC
CDR3aa: CASSLGAPYGYTF

abundance: NA
d_gene: NA
j_gene: TRBJ1-4
v_gene: TRBV29-1
CDR3nt: TGCAGCGTTGGCGGGGGGAACGAAAAACTGTTTTTT
CDR3aa: CSVGGGNEKLFF

abundance: NA
d_gene: NA
j_gene: TRBJ2-3
v_gene: TRBV9
CDR3nt: TGTGCCAGCAGCGCGGGACTTTTAGGTCCAGATACGCAGTATTTT
CDR3aa: CASSAGLLGPDTQYF

abundance: NA
d_gene: NA
j_gene: TRBJ2-1
v_gene: TRBV7-8
CDR3nt: TGTGCCAGCAGCTTAGGTACGCGGCGCGATGAGCAGTTCTTC
CDR3aa: CASSLGTRRDEQFF

abundance: NA
d_gene: NA
j_gene: TRBJ1-6
v_gene: TRBV7-2
CDR3nt: TGTGCCAGCAGCTTAGCGCTAACAGCCAATTCACCCCTCCACTTT
CDR3aa: CASSLALTANSPLHF

abundance: once
d_gene: TRBD1
j_gene: TRBJ2-3
v_gene: TRBV6-5
CDR3nt: TGTGCCGGCGGACAGGCGACAGATACGCAGTATTTT
CDR3aa: CAGGQATDTQYF

abundance: NA
d_gene: TRBD2
j_gene: TRBJ2-1
v_gene: TRBV7-8
CDR3nt: TGTGCCAGCAGCCGAGGGACTAGCGGGGGATTGACCTACAATGAGCAGTTCTTC
CDR3aa: CASSRGTSGGLTYNEQFF

abundance: once
d_gene: NA
j_gene: TRBJ2-7
v_gene: TRBV12-3/TRBV12-4
CDR3nt: TGTGCCAGCAGTTTCAATAGATACGAGCAGTACTTC
CDR3aa: CASSFNRYEQYF

abundance: NA
d_gene: TRBD2
j_gene: TRBJ2-1
v_gene: TRBV20-1
CDR3nt: TGCAGTGCTAGTCCCGGGACTAGCGGGGGGGCCAATGAGCAGTTCTTC
CDR3aa: CSASPGTSGGANEQFF